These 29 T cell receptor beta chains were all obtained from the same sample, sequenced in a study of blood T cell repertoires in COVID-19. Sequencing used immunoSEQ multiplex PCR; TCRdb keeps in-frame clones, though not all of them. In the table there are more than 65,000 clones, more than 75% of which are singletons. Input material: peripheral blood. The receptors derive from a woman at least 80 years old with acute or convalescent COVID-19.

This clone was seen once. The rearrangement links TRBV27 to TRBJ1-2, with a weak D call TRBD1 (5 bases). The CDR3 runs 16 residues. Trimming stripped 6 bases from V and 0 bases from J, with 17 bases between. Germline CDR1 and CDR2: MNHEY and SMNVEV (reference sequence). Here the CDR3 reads CASRFQGARTNYGYTF. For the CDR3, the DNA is TGTGCCAGCAGATTTCAGGGCGCTCGAACTAACTATGGCTACACCTTC.

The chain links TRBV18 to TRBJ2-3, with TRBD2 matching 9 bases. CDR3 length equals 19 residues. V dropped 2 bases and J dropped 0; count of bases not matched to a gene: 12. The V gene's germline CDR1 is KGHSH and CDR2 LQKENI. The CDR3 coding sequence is TGTGCCAGCTCACCATCGATTGTTTTGACTAGCGGTAGCACAGATACGCAGTATTTT. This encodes CASSPSIVLTSGSTDTQYF. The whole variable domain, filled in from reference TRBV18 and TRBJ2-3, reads NAGVMQNPRHLVRRRGQEARLRCSPMKGHSHVYWYRQLPEEGLKFMVYLQKENIIDESGMPKERFSAEFPKEGPSILRIQQVVRGDSAAYFCASSPSIVLTSGSTDTQYFGPGTRLTVL.

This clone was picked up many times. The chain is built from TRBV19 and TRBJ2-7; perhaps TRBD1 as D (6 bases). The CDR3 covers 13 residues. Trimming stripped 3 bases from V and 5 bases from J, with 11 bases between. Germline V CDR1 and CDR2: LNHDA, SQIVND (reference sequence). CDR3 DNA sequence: TGTGCCAGTAGTATCACAGGGAGCGACGAGCAGTACTTC. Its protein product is CASSITGSDEQYF. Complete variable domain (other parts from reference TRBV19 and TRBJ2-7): DGGITQSPKYLFRKEGQNVTLSCEQNLNHDAMYWYRQDPGQGLRLIYYSQIVNDFQKGDIAEGYSVSREKKESFPLTVTSAQKNPTAFYLCASSITGSDEQYFGPGTRLTVT.

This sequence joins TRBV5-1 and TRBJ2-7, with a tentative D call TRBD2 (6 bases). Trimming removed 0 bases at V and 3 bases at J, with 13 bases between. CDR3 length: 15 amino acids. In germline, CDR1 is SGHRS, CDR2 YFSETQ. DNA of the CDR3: TGCGCCAGCAGCTTGGCCTCCGGGAGTTTCTACGAGCAGTACTTC. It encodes CASSLASGSFYEQYF. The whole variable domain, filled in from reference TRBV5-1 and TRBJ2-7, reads KAGVTQTPRYLIKTRGQQVTLSCSPISGHRSVSWYQQTPGQGLQFLFEYFSETQRNKGNFPGRFSGRQFSNSRSEMNVSTLELGDSALYLCASSLASGSFYEQYFGPGTRLTVT.

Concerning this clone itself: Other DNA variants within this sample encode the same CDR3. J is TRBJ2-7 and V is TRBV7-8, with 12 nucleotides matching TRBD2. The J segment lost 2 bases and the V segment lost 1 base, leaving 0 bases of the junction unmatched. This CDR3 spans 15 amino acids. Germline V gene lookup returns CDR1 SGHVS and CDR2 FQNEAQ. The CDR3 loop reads CASSLGLAGAYEQYF. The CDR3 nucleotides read TGTGCCAGCAGCTTAGGACTAGCGGGAGCCTACGAGCAGTACTTC.

The CDR3 is CASSPRGLTLGTDTQYF. The CDR3 DNA follows: TGTGCCAGCAGCCCACGGGGTCTTACTTTGGGCACAGATACGCAGTATTTT. This sequence joins TRBV9 and TRBJ2-3, with D perhaps matching TRBD2 (5 bases). CDR1 and CDR2 from the germline V gene are SGDLS and YYNGEE. The CDR3 has 17 amino acids. V lost 4 bases to trimming and J lost 1 base, with 19 bases between them.

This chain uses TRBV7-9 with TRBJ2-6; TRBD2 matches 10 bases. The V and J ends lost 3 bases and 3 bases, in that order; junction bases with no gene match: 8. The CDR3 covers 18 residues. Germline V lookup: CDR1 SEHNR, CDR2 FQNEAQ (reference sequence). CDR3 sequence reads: CASSFRAGGPHGANVLTF. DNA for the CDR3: TGTGCCAGCAGCTTTCGAGCGGGAGGGCCTCATGGGGCCAACGTCCTGACTTTC.

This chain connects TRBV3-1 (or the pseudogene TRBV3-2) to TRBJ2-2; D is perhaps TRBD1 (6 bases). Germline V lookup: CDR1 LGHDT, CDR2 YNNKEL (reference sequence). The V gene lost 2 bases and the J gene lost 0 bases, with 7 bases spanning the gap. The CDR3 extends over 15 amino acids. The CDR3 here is CASSQWDTNTGELFF. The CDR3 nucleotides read TGTGCCAGCAGCCAATGGGACACGAACACCGGGGAGCTGTTTTTT.

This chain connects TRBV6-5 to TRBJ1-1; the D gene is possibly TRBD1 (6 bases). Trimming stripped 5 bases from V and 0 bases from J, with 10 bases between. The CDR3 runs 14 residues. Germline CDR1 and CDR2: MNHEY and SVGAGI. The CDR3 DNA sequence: TGTGCCAGCAGTCCACAGGGACTGAACACTGAAGCTTTCTTT. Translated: CASSPQGLNTEAFF.

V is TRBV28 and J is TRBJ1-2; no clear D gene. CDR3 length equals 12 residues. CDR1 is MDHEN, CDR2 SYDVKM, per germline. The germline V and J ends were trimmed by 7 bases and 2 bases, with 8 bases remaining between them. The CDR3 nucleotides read TGTGCCAGCACGGGGTCCAACTATGGCTACACCTTC. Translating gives CASTGSNYGYTF.

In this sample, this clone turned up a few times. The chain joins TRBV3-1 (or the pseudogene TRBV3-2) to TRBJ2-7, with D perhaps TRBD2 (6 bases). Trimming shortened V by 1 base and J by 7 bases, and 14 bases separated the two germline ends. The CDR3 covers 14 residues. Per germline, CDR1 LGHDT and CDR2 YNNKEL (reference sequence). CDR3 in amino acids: CASSQGRSRGEQYF. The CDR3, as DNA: TGTGCCAGCAGCCAAGGGAGGTCCCGGGGGGAGCAGTACTTC.

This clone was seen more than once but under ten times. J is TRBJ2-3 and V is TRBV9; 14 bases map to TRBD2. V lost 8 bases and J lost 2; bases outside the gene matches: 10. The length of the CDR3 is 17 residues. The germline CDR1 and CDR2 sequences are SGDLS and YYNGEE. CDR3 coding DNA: TGTGCCAGGGAGGGACTAGCGGGGGCCCGGGTCACAGATACGCAGTATTTT. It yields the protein CAREGLAGARVTDTQYF.

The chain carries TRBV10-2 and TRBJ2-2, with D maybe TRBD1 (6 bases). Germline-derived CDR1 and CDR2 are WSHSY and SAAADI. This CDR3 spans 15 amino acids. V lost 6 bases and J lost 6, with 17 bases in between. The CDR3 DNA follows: TGCGCCAGCAGCGCGGACATAGAGGGGGCCGGGGAGCTGTTTTTT. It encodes CASSADIEGAGELFF.

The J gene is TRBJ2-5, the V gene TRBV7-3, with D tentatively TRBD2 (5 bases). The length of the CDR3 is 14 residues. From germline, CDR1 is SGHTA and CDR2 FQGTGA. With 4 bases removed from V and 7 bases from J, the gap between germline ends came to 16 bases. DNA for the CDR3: TGTGCCAGCAGCTCCACCCGGTCAGGAGGGACCCAGTACTTC. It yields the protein CASSSTRSGGTQYF.

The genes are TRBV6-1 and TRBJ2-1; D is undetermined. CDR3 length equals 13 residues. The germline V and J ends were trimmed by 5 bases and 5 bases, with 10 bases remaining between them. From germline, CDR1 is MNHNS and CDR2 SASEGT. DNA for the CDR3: TGTGCCAGCAGTTATCGAGAAAACAATGAGCAGTTCTTC. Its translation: CASSYRENNEQFF.

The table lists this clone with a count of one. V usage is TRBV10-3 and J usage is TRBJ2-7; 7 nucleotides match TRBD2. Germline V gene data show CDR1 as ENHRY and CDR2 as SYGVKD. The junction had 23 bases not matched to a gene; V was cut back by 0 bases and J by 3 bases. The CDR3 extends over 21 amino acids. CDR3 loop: CAISESMWVGGHLPTSYEQYF. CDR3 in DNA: TGTGCCATCAGTGAGTCTATGTGGGTGGGAGGGCATCTTCCGACTAGCTACGAGCAGTACTTC.

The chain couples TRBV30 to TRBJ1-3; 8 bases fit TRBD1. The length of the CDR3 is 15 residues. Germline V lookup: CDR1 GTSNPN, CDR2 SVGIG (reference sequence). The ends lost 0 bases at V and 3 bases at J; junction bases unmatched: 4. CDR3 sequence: CAWSVQGGSGNTIYF. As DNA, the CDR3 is TGTGCCTGGAGTGTACAGGGGGGGAGTGGAAACACCATATATTTT.

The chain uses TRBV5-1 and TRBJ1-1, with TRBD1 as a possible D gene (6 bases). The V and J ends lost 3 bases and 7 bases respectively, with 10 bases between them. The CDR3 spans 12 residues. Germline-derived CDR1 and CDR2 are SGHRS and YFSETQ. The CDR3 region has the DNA TGCGCCAGCAGCTCCACAGGGTATGAAGCTTTCTTT. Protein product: CASSSTGYEAFF.

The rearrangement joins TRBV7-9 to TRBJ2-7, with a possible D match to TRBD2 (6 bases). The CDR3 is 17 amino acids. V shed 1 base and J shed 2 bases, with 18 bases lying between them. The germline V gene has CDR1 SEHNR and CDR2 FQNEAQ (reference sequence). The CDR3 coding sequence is TGTGCCAGCAGCTTAGGATCTGGATGGGGGACTCCCTACGAGCAGTACTTC. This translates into CASSLGSGWGTPYEQYF.

Written as DNA, the CDR3 is TGTGCCAGCAGTATGTCGGACAGCAGGGCCGGGGAGCTGTTTTTT. This codes for CASSMSDSRAGELFF. The V and J genes are TRBV6-5 and TRBJ2-2; TRBD1 might be the D (6 bases). The CDR3 length is 15 residues. Trimming left V 5 bases short and J 6 bases short, with 16 bases between. CDR1 is MNHEY and CDR2 is SVGAGI in the germline V gene.

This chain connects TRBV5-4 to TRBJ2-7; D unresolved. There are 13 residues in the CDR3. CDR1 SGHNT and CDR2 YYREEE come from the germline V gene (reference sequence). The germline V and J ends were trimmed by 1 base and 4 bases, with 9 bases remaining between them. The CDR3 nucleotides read TGTGCCAGCAGCTTGCCTTCCGGGTACGAGCAGTACTTC. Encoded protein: CASSLPSGYEQYF. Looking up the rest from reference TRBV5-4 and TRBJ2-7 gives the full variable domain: ETGVTQSPTHLIKTRGQQVTLRCSSQSGHNTVSWYQQALGQGPQFIFQYYREEENGRGNFPPRFSGLQFPNYSSELNVNALELDDSALYLCASSLPSGYEQYFGPGTRLTVT.

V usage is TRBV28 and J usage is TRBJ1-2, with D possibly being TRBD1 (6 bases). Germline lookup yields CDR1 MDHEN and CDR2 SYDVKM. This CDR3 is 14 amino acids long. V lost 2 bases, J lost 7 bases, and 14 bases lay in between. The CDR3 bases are TGTGCCAGCAGTTTAAGGGCGGGGGGCGGTGGCTACACCTTC. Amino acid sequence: CASSLRAGGGGYTF.

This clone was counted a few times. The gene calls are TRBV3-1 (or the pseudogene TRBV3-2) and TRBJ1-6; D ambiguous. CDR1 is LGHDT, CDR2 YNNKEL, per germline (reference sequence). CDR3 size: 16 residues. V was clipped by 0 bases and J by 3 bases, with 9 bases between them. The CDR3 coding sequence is TGTGCCAGCAGCCAAGATTTCGGGTTCTATAATTCACCCCTCCACTTT. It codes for CASSQDFGFYNSPLHF.

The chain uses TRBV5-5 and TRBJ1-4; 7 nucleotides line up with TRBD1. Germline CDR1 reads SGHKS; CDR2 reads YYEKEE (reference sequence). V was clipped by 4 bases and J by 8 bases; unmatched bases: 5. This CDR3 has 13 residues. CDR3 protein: CASSHPDREKLFF. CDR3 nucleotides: TGTGCCAGCAGCCACCCGGACAGGGAAAAACTGTTTTTT. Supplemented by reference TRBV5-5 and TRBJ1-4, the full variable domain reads DAGVTQSPTHLIKTRGQQVTLRCSPISGHKSVSWYQQVLGQGPQFIFQYYEKEERGRGNFPDRFSARQFPNYSSELNVNALLLGDSALYLCASSHPDREKLFFGSGTQLSVL.

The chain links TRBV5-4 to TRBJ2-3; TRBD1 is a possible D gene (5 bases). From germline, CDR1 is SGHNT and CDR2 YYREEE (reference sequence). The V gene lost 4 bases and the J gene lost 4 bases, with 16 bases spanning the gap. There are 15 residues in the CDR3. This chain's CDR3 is CASSRGARVADTQYF. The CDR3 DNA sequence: TGTGCCAGCAGCCGTGGGGCCAGGGTTGCAGATACGCAGTATTTT.

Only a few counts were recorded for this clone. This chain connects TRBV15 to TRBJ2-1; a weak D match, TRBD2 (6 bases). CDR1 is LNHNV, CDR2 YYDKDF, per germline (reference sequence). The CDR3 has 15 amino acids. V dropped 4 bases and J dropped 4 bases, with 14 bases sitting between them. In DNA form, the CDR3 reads TGTGCCACCAGCAAGGAGGGCTTAAGGTACAATGAGCAGTTCTTC. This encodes CATSKEGLRYNEQFF.

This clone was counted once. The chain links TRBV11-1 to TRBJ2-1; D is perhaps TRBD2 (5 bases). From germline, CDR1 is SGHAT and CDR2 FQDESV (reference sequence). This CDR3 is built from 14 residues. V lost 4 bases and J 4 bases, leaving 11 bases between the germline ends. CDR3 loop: CASSYRGNYNEQFF. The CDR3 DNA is TGTGCCAGCAGCTACCGGGGAAATTACAATGAGCAGTTCTTC. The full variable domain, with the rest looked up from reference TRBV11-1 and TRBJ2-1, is EAEVAQSPRYKITEKSQAVAFWCDPISGHATLYWYRQILGQGPELLVQFQDESVVDDSQLPKDRFSAERLKGVDSTLKIQPAELGDSAMYLCASSYRGNYNEQFFGPGTRLTVL.

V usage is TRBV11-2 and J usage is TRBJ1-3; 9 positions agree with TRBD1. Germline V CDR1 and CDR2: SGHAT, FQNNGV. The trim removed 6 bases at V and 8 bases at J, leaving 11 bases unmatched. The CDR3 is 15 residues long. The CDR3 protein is CASSPGQGREDTIYF. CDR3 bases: TGTGCCAGCAGTCCCGGACAGGGGAGAGAGGACACCATATATTTT.

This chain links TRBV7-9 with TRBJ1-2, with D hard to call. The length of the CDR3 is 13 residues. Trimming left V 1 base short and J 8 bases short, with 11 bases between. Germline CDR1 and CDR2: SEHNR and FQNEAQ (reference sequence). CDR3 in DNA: TGTGCCAGCAGCTTAGGGCAGGTTGGAGGCTACACCTTC. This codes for CASSLGQVGGYTF.